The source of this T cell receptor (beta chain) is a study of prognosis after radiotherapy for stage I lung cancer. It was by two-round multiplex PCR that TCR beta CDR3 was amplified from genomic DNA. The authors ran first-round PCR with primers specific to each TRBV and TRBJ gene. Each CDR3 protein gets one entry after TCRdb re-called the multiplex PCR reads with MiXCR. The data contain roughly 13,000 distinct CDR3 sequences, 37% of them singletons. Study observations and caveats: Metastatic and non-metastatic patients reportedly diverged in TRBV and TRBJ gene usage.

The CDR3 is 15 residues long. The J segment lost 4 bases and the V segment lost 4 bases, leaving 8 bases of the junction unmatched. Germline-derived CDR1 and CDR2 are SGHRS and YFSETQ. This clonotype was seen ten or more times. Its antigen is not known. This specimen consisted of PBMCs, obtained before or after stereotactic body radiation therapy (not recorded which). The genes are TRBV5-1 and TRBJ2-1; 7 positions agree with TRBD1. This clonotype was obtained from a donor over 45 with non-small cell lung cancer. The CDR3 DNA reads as TGCGCCAGCAGCCCGGGACAGTTAACGTACAATGAGCAGTTCTTC. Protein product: CASSPGQLTYNEQFF.